The 27 T cell receptor beta chains listed next were all sequenced from one sample in a study of blood T cell repertoires in COVID-19. TCRdb's copy holds only in-frame clones and misses some; the assay was immunoSEQ multiplex PCR. The data show some 390,000 clones, around nine tenths seen once. Sequenced input: PBMCs or T cells enriched from blood (not recorded which). These receptors were collected from a woman aged 25 to 39 who had recovered from COVID-19.

The chain couples TRBV27 to TRBJ1-1; the D is unclear. Per the germline V gene, CDR1 is MNHEY and CDR2 is SMNVEV (reference sequence). Trimming took off 5 bases at V and 8 bases at J, with 12 bases between the two ends. The CDR3 has 12 amino acids. The CDR3 spells CASSPLGREAFF. CDR3 DNA sequence: TGTGCCAGCAGTCCCCTAGGTCGGGAAGCTTTCTTT.

V and J are TRBV5-4 and TRBJ1-1; D remains ambiguous. This CDR3 has 13 amino acids. CDR1 and CDR2 from the germline V gene are SGHNT and YYREEE (reference sequence). V was trimmed by 4 bases and J by 3 bases, leaving 10 bases between them. DNA of the CDR3: TGTGCCAGCAGCCTCGGCGGGGACACTGAAGCTTTCTTT. It yields the protein CASSLGGDTEAFF.

There are a few counts of this clone. The rearrangement joins TRBV2 to TRBJ1-5, with a possible D match to TRBD1 (5 bases). Germline V gene data show CDR1 as SNHLY and CDR2 as FYNNEI. With 5 bases removed from V and 11 bases from J, the gap between germline ends came to 22 bases. The CDR3 has 15 amino acids. The CDR3 nucleotides are TGTGCCAGCAGTCCCACCCGGGGGATGGGAGGAGCCCAGCATTTT. Residues: CASSPTRGMGGAQHF.

The chain joins TRBV7-6 to TRBJ2-2; D is perhaps TRBD2 (6 bases). CDR1 SGHVS and CDR2 FNYEAQ come from the germline V gene. CDR3 length equals 16 residues. Deletions cut 3 bases from V and 4 bases from J, with 15 bases between. In DNA, the CDR3 is TGTGCCAGCAGCTTCCCAAGGACGGGAGTCACCGGGGAGCTGTTTTTT. Its translation is CASSFPRTGVTGELFF.

The chain recombines TRBV29-1 with TRBJ2-7, with 11 bases identical to TRBD1. The V and J ends lost 6 bases and 5 bases, in that order; junction bases with no gene match: 6. The CDR3 sequence is 13 residues long. Germline V lookup: CDR1 SQVTM, CDR2 ANQGSEA. CDR3 sequence reads: CSVGQGGFHEQYF. For the CDR3, the DNA is TGCAGCGTGGGACAGGGGGGGTTTCACGAGCAGTACTTC.

The CDR3: CSVENDHQAGELFF. CDR3 DNA: TGCAGCGTTGAAAATGACCATCAGGCCGGGGAGCTGTTTTTT. The chain uses TRBV29-1 and TRBJ2-2; D remains unclear. Germline CDR1 is SQVTM and CDR2 is ANQGSEA. V lost 2 bases to trimming and J lost 6 bases, with 13 bases between them. The CDR3 is 14 amino acids.

This chain's CDR3 is CARNQGVGGYTF. The CDR3, as DNA: TGCGCCAGGAACCAGGGGGTAGGAGGCTACACCTTC. The chain joins TRBV10-1 to TRBJ1-2, with 7 bases fitting TRBD1. Germline CDR1 reads WNHNN; CDR2 reads SYGVQD (reference sequence). With V trimmed by 9 bases and J by 8 bases, 9 bases remained unmatched. The CDR3 has 12 amino acids.

The V gene is TRBV19, the J gene TRBJ1-2; a weak D match, TRBD1 (5 bases). The CDR3 covers 15 residues. Germline CDR1 and CDR2: LNHDA and SQIVND (reference sequence). V lost 6 bases and J lost 4, with 18 bases in between. In DNA, the CDR3 is TGTGCCAGTAGCCTGGGGTGGATGGGGCTCTATGGCTACACCTTC. It yields the protein CASSLGWMGLYGYTF.

V usage is TRBV7-8 and J usage is TRBJ2-7; D is unclear. This CDR3 spans 15 amino acids. Germline CDR1 and CDR2: SGHVS and FQNEAQ. The V end lost 1 base, the J end lost 1 base, and 11 bases lay between the germline ends. The CDR3 loop reads CASSLESSRSYEQYF. The CDR3 nucleotides are TGTGCCAGCAGCTTAGAATCAAGCAGGTCCTACGAGCAGTACTTC.

This clone has just a few counts. The J gene is TRBJ2-3, the V gene TRBV7-2; 15 bases match TRBD2. V lost 5 bases, J lost 6 bases, and 9 bases stayed unmatched. The CDR3 totals 17 residues. In germline, CDR1 is SGHTA, CDR2 FQGNSA. CDR3 nucleotide sequence: TGTGCCAGCAGCAAGGGACTAGCGGGGGGTCACGGGGATACGCAGTATTTT. Protein sequence: CASSKGLAGGHGDTQYF.

The chain has TRBV7-8 and TRBJ1-6, with D possibly matching TRBD1 (5 bases). Germline CDR1 SGHVS, CDR2 FQNEAQ. V was pared by 5 bases and J by 1 base, with 12 bases between. CDR3 length: 16 amino acids. CDR3 sequence reads: CASSPPRASYNSPLHF. CDR3 nucleotides: TGTGCCAGCAGCCCCCCCAGGGCTTCCTATAATTCACCCCTCCACTTT.

The rearrangement joins TRBV7-9 to TRBJ1-2; 10 nucleotides match TRBD1. In germline, CDR1 is SEHNR, CDR2 FQNEAQ (reference sequence). Trimming at V came to 4 bases and at J to 12 bases, leaving 5 bases not matched to a gene. This CDR3 spans 12 amino acids. The CDR3 region is CASSWDRGHHTF. The CDR3 nucleotides read TGTGCCAGCAGCTGGGACAGGGGACACCACACCTTC.

V and J are TRBV7-3 and TRBJ2-7; TRBD2 matches at 8 bases. Germline CDR1 is SGHTA and CDR2 is FQGTGA. Trimming cost V 1 base and J 4 bases; bases outside gene matches: 6. The CDR3 totals 15 residues. CDR3 sequence (DNA): TGTGCCAGCAGCTTAATGTTGGCTAGCGGGTACGAGCAGTACTTC. As protein: CASSLMLASGYEQYF.

This chain connects TRBV28 to TRBJ1-5; perhaps TRBD1 as D (6 bases). Germline assignment: CDR1 MDHEN and CDR2 SYDVKM. The V end was cut by 7 bases, the J end by 3 bases, with 16 bases between. The length of the CDR3 is 15 residues. The CDR3 DNA reads as TGTGCCAGCACCCTGGACAGATACTTCAATCAGCCCCAGCATTTT. Translation gives CASTLDRYFNQPQHF.

The chain combines TRBV4-2 with TRBJ1-3; D unresolved. The CDR3 length is 15 residues. Germline CDR1 is LGHNA and CDR2 is YNFKEQ. V was pared by 1 base and J by 2 bases, with 9 bases between. CDR3 in DNA: TGTGCCAGCAGCCAAGGACGGGGAACTGGAAACACCATATATTTT. The encoded protein is CASSQGRGTGNTIYF.

The rearrangement uses TRBV28 and TRBJ2-5; a possible D gene is TRBD2 (6 bases). The V gene lost 2 bases and the J gene lost 5 bases, with 12 bases spanning the gap. The CDR3 consists of 14 residues. Germline V gene lookup returns CDR1 MDHEN and CDR2 SYDVKM. CDR3 coding DNA: TGTGCCAGCAGTTTAGAACTAGCAGGGGAGACCCAGTACTTC. Translation gives CASSLELAGETQYF.

The V gene is TRBV12-5, the J gene TRBJ2-2, with unresolved D. Per germline, CDR1 LGHNT and CDR2 FRNRAP. Trimming pared 4 bases from V and 6 bases from J, leaving 15 bases between. There are 15 residues in the CDR3. The CDR3 DNA reads TGTGCTAGTGGTTCACCCGGTCATTTCGCCGGGGAGCTGTTTTTT. Translated: CASGSPGHFAGELFF.

CDR3 region: CASSLGVWYRNTGELFF. The CDR3, as DNA: TGCGCCAGCAGCCTCGGGGTTTGGTACAGAAACACCGGGGAGCTGTTTTTT. This chain uses TRBV4-1 with TRBJ2-2, with a tentative D call TRBD2 (5 bases). The V gene's germline CDR1 is MGHRA and CDR2 YSYEKL. The CDR3 is 17 amino acids. Trimming removed 4 bases at V and 2 bases at J, with 17 bases between.

This clone was recorded a few times. The CDR3 DNA reads as TGTGCCAGCAGCCCAACAGGGGCGACCACAGATACGCAGTATTTT. Protein: CASSPTGATTDTQYF. The V call is TRBV7-7, the J call TRBJ2-3, with 7 positions matching TRBD1. With V trimmed by 5 bases and J by 2 bases, 7 bases remained unmatched. The germline gives CDR1 SSHAT, CDR2 FNYEAQ (reference sequence). The CDR3 length is 15 residues. The whole variable domain, filled in from reference TRBV7-7 and TRBJ2-3, reads GAGVSQSPRYKVTKRGQDVTLRCDPISSHATLYWYQQALGQGPEFLTYFNYEAQPDKSGLPSDRFSAERPEGSISTLTIQRTEQRDSAMYRCASSPTGATTDTQYFGPGTRLTVL.

The CDR3 coding sequence is TGCGCCAGCAGCTTGAGACAGGGGGCTCTAGATGAGCAGTTCTTC. As protein: CASSLRQGALDEQFF. V and J are TRBV5-1 and TRBJ2-1; 10 nucleotides match TRBD1. The CDR3 runs to 15 residues. Looked up from germline, CDR1 is SGHRS and CDR2 is YFSETQ. V was pared by 1 base and J by 8 bases, with 6 bases of the junction left unmatched.

The chain employs TRBV9 and TRBJ2-1; 10 positions match TRBD1. J gave up 7 bases and V 3 bases, and 7 bases lay outside the gene matches. This CDR3 is 15 amino acids long. Germline V gene data show CDR1 as SGDLS and CDR2 as YYNGEE. CDR3 coding DNA: TGTGCCAGCAGCGGAGGGACAGGGGTTACAAATGAGCAGTTCTTC. This gives the protein CASSGGTGVTNEQFF.

This clone was counted only a few times. V and J are TRBV12-5 and TRBJ1-1; D remains ambiguous. This CDR3 is 14 amino acids long. Germline V gene lookup returns CDR1 LGHNT and CDR2 FRNRAP. Trimming cost V 0 bases and J 0 bases, with 5 bases left between them. In nucleotides, the CDR3 is TGTGCTAGTGGTTTGGTACTTGTGAACACTGAAGCTTTCTTT. Translation gives CASGLVLVNTEAFF.

This clone was detected once. The chain joins TRBV5-6 to TRBJ2-7, with 7 bases fitting TRBD2. Germline CDR1 is SGHDT and CDR2 is YYEEEE. This CDR3 region has 14 residues. V was clipped by 2 bases and J by 2 bases; unmatched bases: 4. The CDR3 DNA reads as TGTGCCAGCAGCTTACTAGCGAAAGCCTACGAGCAGTACTTC. It translates to CASSLLAKAYEQYF. Full variable domain (remainder filled in from reference TRBV5-6 and TRBJ2-7): DAGVTQSPTHLIKTRGQQVTLRCSPKSGHDTVSWYQQALGQGPQFIFQYYEEEERQRGNFPDRFSGHQFPNYSSELNVNALLLGDSALYLCASSLLAKAYEQYFGPGTRLTVT.

The chain recombines TRBV6-2 or TRBV6-3 with TRBJ1-5; possible D gene TRBD1, 5 bases. V lost 4 bases to trimming and J lost 3 bases, with 13 bases between them. The CDR3 consists of 15 residues. Germline V gene lookup returns CDR1 MNHEY and CDR2 SVGEGT. In DNA form, the CDR3 reads TGTGCCAGCAGTTCGCACAGGTATCTCAATCAGCCCCAGCATTTT. Amino acids: CASSSHRYLNQPQHF.

The chain employs TRBV7-9 and TRBJ1-2; 7 bases map to TRBD1. CDR1 SEHNR and CDR2 FQNEAQ come from the germline V gene (reference sequence). J lost 7 bases, V lost 4 bases, and 6 bases had no gene match. The CDR3 extends over 13 amino acids. CDR3 DNA sequence: TGTGCCAGCAGCTCAGGGGGTTCGGGTGGCTACACCTTC. The encoded protein is CASSSGGSGGYTF.

The chain recombines TRBV4-3 with TRBJ2-7; TRBD1 agrees at 10 bases. Trimming took 0 bases from V and 3 from J; bases not matched to a gene: 14. The CDR3 covers 19 residues. The germline V gene encodes CDR1 LGHNA and CDR2 YSLEER. CDR3 coding DNA: TGCGCCAGCAGCCAAGATCTTGCGGGGACAGGGGCTACCGTCTACGAGCAGTACTTC. The encoded protein is CASSQDLAGTGATVYEQYF.

This rearrangement joins TRBV7-9 to TRBJ1-3; D remains unclear. Germline loops: CDR1 SEHNR, CDR2 FQNEAQ (reference sequence). V lost 8 bases and J 9 bases, leaving 20 bases between the germline ends. The CDR3 is 14 amino acids. In nucleotides, the CDR3 is TGTGCCAGCGTCCTAGCACCGGACTCGGGCACCATATATTTT. This gives the protein CASVLAPDSGTIYF.